Below, 28 T cell receptor beta chains from the same sample are listed, as sequenced in a study of blood T cells in healthy people across ages. A second PCR, run for roughly 7 to 11 cycles, used a sample-barcoded 5' primer plus a J-beta primer mix. TCRdb re-called the 5' RACE reads through MiXCR, storing one row per CDR3 protein. The profile shows about 1,800,000 distinct CDR3 sequences, roughly 27% of them singletons. The sample consisted of blood. The receptor source for this set is a woman aged 30 to 39 in good health.

This clonotype was seen a handful of times. The chain has TRBV7-2 and TRBJ2-2, with 9 bases fitting TRBD2. The CDR3 length is 15 residues. Trimming took 5 bases from V and 0 from J; bases not matched to a gene: 1. Germline assignment: CDR1 SGHTA and CDR2 FQGNSA. The CDR3 here is CASSASGANTGELFF. Here the CDR3 DNA reads TGTGCCAGCAGCGCTAGCGGGGCGAACACCGGGGAGCTGTTTTTT.

There are many counts of this clonotype. The V and J genes are TRBV7-8 and TRBJ2-1, with D perhaps matching TRBD2 (6 bases). The CDR3 is 17 residues long. Per the germline V gene, CDR1 is SGHVS and CDR2 is FQNEAQ. V lost 4 bases and J 0 bases, leaving 16 bases between the germline ends. The CDR3 DNA reads as TGTGCCAGCAGCTCCATAAGCGGGTCTCGCTCCTACAATGAGCAGTTCTTC. The encoded protein is CASSSISGSRSYNEQFF.

This clonotype came up a few times. The rearrangement uses TRBV20-1 and TRBJ2-7; a possible D gene is TRBD1 (5 bases). V shed 0 bases and J shed 6 bases, with 12 bases lying between them. Germline-derived CDR1 and CDR2 are DFQATT and SNEGSKA (reference sequence). This CDR3 has 13 residues. For the CDR3, the DNA is TGCAGTGCTAGAGAGGAAGGGGTAGGCGAGCAGTACTTC. Protein sequence: CSAREEGVGEQYF.

This clonotype was seen repeatedly, ten times or more. The chain uses TRBV7-3 and TRBJ2-7; TRBD2 agrees at 7 bases. Germline V gene data show CDR1 as SGHTA and CDR2 as FQGTGA. The CDR3 length is 14 residues. Trimming removed 2 bases from V and 6 bases from J; junction bases left unmatched: 7. CDR3 nucleotide sequence: TGTGCCAGCAGCTTAGCGGGGACTACGAGCGAGCAGTACTTC. Its protein product is CASSLAGTTSEQYF.

V usage is TRBV10-3 and J usage is TRBJ1-1; 8 bases align to TRBD1. Losses at the gene ends were 6 bases for V and 4 bases for J; bases not matched to a gene: 4. Germline V gives CDR1 ENHRY, CDR2 SYGVKD. CDR3 length: 13 amino acids. The CDR3 nucleotides read TGTGCCATCAGCCTCGACAGGGGCACTGAAGCTTTCTTT. Protein sequence: CAISLDRGTEAFF.

This clonotype was seen only a few times. A much larger clone sits a single nucleotide away, making a read error possible. It is likely a read error, because the conserved phenylalanine at the end of the CDR3 is missing. The V gene is TRBV10-3, the J gene TRBJ2-5, with D unresolved. Germline V CDR1 and CDR2: ENHRY, SYGVKD. The V end lost 6 bases, the J end lost 3 bases, and 11 bases lay between the germline ends. The CDR3 is made up of 13 amino acids. The CDR3 sequence is CAISPDGEETQYV. The CDR3 nucleotides are TGTGCCATCAGCCCCGACGGCGAAGAGACCCAGTACGTC.

This clonotype was observed many times. CDR3 loop: CSVETTGGSNYEQYF. DNA of the CDR3: TGCAGCGTGGAAACTACAGGGGGGTCAAACTACGAGCAGTACTTC. The chain recombines TRBV29-1 with TRBJ2-7; 8 positions match TRBD1. The junction had 13 bases not matched to a gene; V was cut back by 6 bases and J by 3 bases. CDR1 is SQVTM and CDR2 is ANQGSEA in the germline V gene. This CDR3 is 15 amino acids long.

This clonotype was counted a few times. The chain links TRBV12-3 or TRBV12-4 to TRBJ1-6, with 8 bases that match TRBD1. CDR3 length equals 16 residues. The V gene end was trimmed by 6 bases and the J gene end by 4 bases; junction bases not matched to a gene: 8. The CDR3 nucleotides read TGTGCCAGCAGCTCCCAGGGGGCGATTTATAATTCACCCCTCCACTTT. The encoded protein is CASSSQGAIYNSPLHF.

The rearrangement uses TRBV4-3 and TRBJ2-1, with unresolved D. The V and J ends lost 4 bases and 3 bases respectively, with 10 bases between them. The germline V gene encodes CDR1 LGHNA and CDR2 YSLEER. The CDR3 spans 14 residues. The CDR3 bases are TGCGCCAGCAGCCCTCCCCATAACTACAATGAGCAGTTCTTC. Protein product: CASSPPHNYNEQFF.

The chain joins TRBV14 to TRBJ2-7; the match to TRBD1 covers 7 bases. V shed 4 bases and J 5 bases; nucleotides not matched to a gene: 11. CDR3 size: 15 residues. Germline V gene lookup returns CDR1 SGHDN and CDR2 FVKESK. CDR3 bases: TGTGCCAGCAGCCCCCGGACAGGATATGACGACGAGCAGTACTTC. This gives the protein CASSPRTGYDDEQYF.

As for this clonotype: At one boundary the junction diverges from the germline segment, which might be a read error. This chain joins TRBV18 and TRBJ2-4, with 10 bases fitting TRBD1. The end of the DNA fits TRBJ2-7 better, so the J call may be wrong. The length of the CDR3 is 14 residues. Germline CDR1 is KGHSH and CDR2 is LQKENI. CDR3 nucleotides: TGTGCCAGCCCACCAGGACAGGGGGATAACGAGCAGTACTTC. It encodes CASPPGQGDNEQYF.

This clonotype occurred a few times. The chain carries TRBV27 and TRBJ1-2; D not resolved. The CDR3 is 16 amino acids. The germline CDR1 and CDR2 sequences are MNHEY and SMNVEV (reference sequence). V was shortened by 5 bases and J by 2 bases, with 18 bases between the two germline ends. This chain's CDR3 is CASSPAHTWANYGYTF. CDR3 coding DNA: TGTGCCAGCAGTCCCGCCCACACATGGGCGAACTATGGCTACACCTTC.

The V call is TRBV9, the J call TRBJ2-3; 7 bases line up with TRBD1. The CDR3 loop spans 16 amino acids. CDR1 is SGDLS and CDR2 is YYNGEE in the germline V gene. For the CDR3, the DNA is TGTGTCGGCAGCGTACAGGGGCCTACACACACAGATACGCAGTATTTT. Its translation is CVGSVQGPTHTDTQYF.

Only a few counts were recorded for this clonotype. The rearrangement uses TRBV6-5 and TRBJ2-7, with 7 bases that match TRBD1. Unmatched junction bases numbered 10, after V lost 5 bases and J lost 6 bases. CDR1 is MNHEY and CDR2 is SVGAGI in the germline V gene. CDR3 size: 14 residues. CDR3 DNA: TGTGCCAGCAGTCTCCCAGGGGGTTTCGGCGAGCAGTACTTC. Protein sequence: CASSLPGGFGEQYF.

There are a few counts of this clonotype. The chain couples TRBV18 to TRBJ2-7; TRBD2 aligns across 9 bases. V trimming: 1 base; J trimming: 3 bases; junction bases outside the gene matches: 7. Germline assignment: CDR1 KGHSH and CDR2 LQKENI. The CDR3 sequence is 16 residues long. The CDR3 DNA follows: TGTGCCAGCTCACCACTTGCAGCGGGGGGACTCTACGAGCAGTACTTC. This encodes CASSPLAAGGLYEQYF.

The rearrangement links TRBV7-2 to TRBJ2-7, with 8 positions matching TRBD1. J lost 3 bases, V lost 5 bases, and 9 bases had no gene match. Germline CDR1 SGHTA, CDR2 FQGNSA. This CDR3 has 15 amino acids. CDR3 region: CASSLRGPGNYEQYF. The CDR3 DNA sequence: TGTGCCAGCAGCCTCAGGGGGCCGGGGAACTACGAGCAGTACTTC. The variable domain in full, completed from reference TRBV7-2 and TRBJ2-7, reads GAGVSQSPSNKVTEKGKDVELRCDPISGHTALYWYRQSLGQGLEFLIYFQGNSAPDKSGLPSDRFSAERTGGSVSTLTIQRTQQEDSAVYLCASSLRGPGNYEQYFGPGTRLTVT.

The table lists this clonotype with a few counts. This sequence joins TRBV20-1 and TRBJ1-2, with 7 nucleotides matching TRBD1. The CDR3 extends over 14 amino acids. CDR1 is DFQATT, CDR2 SNEGSKA, per germline (reference sequence). The ends lost 7 bases at V and 2 bases at J; junction bases unmatched: 10. CDR3 in amino acids: CSGKGPGGNYGYTF. The CDR3 DNA sequence: TGCAGTGGGAAGGGGCCAGGGGGGAACTATGGCTACACCTTC.

The chain couples TRBV5-1 to TRBJ2-1; 7 positions match TRBD2. The J call may be mistaken, given a closer DNA end match to TRBJ2-7. Germline V gene data show CDR1 as SGHRS and CDR2 as YFSETQ. This CDR3 region has 17 residues. The CDR3 sequence is CASSPPTSAIPYNEQYF. The CDR3 bases are TGCGCCAGCAGCCCTCCCACTAGCGCGATTCCCTACAATGAGCAGTACTTC.

There are many counts of this clonotype. In DNA, the CDR3 is TGCAGTGCTAGTGATCGAAATGAAAAACTGTTTTTT. As protein: CSASDRNEKLFF. The V gene is TRBV20-1, the J gene TRBJ1-4; D unclear. This CDR3 has 12 residues. Germline CDR1 DFQATT, CDR2 SNEGSKA (reference sequence). Trimming removed 3 bases from V and 5 bases from J, with 7 bases in between.

This clonotype was detected only a few times. The V and J genes are TRBV20-1 and TRBJ2-3, with TRBD2 as a possible D gene (6 bases). V lost 7 bases and J lost 1, with 18 bases in between. Germline V gene data show CDR1 as DFQATT and CDR2 as SNEGSKA (reference sequence). The CDR3 is 15 amino acids. The CDR3 DNA reads as TGCAGTGGGCTAAGGTTAGCGGAAGGCACAGATACGCAGTATTTT. Its translation is CSGLRLAEGTDTQYF.

This clonotype has only a few counts. This chain joins TRBV12-3 or TRBV12-4 and TRBJ1-1; D is ambiguous. CDR3 length: 13 amino acids. Between the trimmed V and J ends, which lost 10 bases and 4 bases, there was a span of 16 bases. CDR3 sequence reads: CATRRSRATEAFF. DNA for the CDR3: TGTGCCACCAGGCGCTCCCGGGCCACTGAAGCTTTCTTT.

This clonotype was found a few times. The gene calls are TRBV28 and TRBJ2-1; D is perhaps TRBD1 or TRBD2 (5 bases each). Germline V CDR1 and CDR2: MDHEN, SYDVKM. V shed 4 bases and J shed 14 bases, with 15 bases lying between them. The CDR3 sequence is 12 residues long. The CDR3 DNA follows: TGTGCCAGCAGTTCCGGGACGGACGGGAAGTTCTTC. It specifies CASSSGTDGKFF.

This clonotype has a handful of counts. The rearrangement uses TRBV24-1 and TRBJ2-2; the match to TRBD1 covers 8 bases. Germline values: CDR1 KGHDR, CDR2 SFDVKD. V lost 3 bases and J lost 2; bases outside the gene matches: 4. This CDR3 is built from 16 residues. CDR3 nucleotides: TGTGCCACCAGTGATCCTGGGACAGGAAACACCGGGGAGCTGTTTTTT. It codes for CATSDPGTGNTGELFF.

V and J are TRBV7-1 and TRBJ2-1, with a possible D match to TRBD2 (5 bases). TRBV7-1 belongs to the ORF category, with a function that is uncertain. V was clipped by 1 base and J by 11 bases, with 9 bases between them. The CDR3 is 12 amino acids. CDR3 region: CASSSGRGKQFF. The CDR3 region has the DNA TGTGCCAGCAGCTCAGGACGGGGTAAGCAGTTCTTC.

This chain connects TRBV28 to TRBJ2-4, with TRBD2 identical over 8 bases. Trimming cost V 6 bases and J 9 bases; bases outside gene matches: 7. CDR1 MDHEN and CDR2 SYDVKM come from the germline V gene. The CDR3 runs to 13 residues. The CDR3 DNA follows: TGTGCCAGCAGCGTGGCGGGGGGAAGCATTCAGTACTTC. Translating it yields CASSVAGGSIQYF.

The gene calls are TRBV29-1 and TRBJ2-7, with no clear D. Judging by the DNA end, TRBJ2-5 fits better; the J call may be wrong. The CDR3 is made up of 12 amino acids. Germline V gene data show CDR1 as SQVTM and CDR2 as ANQGSEA. The CDR3 nucleotides read TGCAGCGTTGAACACGGCGGAGAGACCCAGTACTTC. This sequence encodes CSVEHGGETQYF.

Notes on this clonotype: At one end the junction does not follow the germline gene, possibly because of a read error. This sequence joins TRBV29-1 and TRBJ1-1; TRBD1 is a possible D gene (5 bases). Germline-derived CDR1 and CDR2 are SQVTM and ANQGSEA. The CDR3 is 12 residues long. The CDR3 nucleotides are TGCAGCGTGGAAGGACAAATTACTGAAGCTTTCTTT. It is translated as CSVEGQITEAFF.

The CDR3 loop is CASSIGQGTYEQYF. The CDR3 region has the DNA TGTGCCAGCAGTATCGGACAGGGGACATACGAGCAGTACTTC. J is TRBJ2-7 and V is TRBV27, with 9 nucleotides matching TRBD1. J gave up 4 bases and V 5 bases, and 6 bases lay outside the gene matches. CDR1 and CDR2 (germline): MNHEY, SMNVEV (reference sequence). The length of the CDR3 is 14 residues.